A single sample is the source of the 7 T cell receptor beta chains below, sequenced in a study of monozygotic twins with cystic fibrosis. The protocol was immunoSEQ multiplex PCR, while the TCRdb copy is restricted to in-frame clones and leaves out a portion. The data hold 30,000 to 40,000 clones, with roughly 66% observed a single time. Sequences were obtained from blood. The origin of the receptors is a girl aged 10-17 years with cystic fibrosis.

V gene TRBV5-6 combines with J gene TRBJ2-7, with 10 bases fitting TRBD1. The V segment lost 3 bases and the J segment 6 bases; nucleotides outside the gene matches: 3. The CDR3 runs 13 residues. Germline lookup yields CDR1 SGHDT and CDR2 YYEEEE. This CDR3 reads CASSWDRGLEQYF. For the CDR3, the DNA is TGTGCCAGCAGCTGGGACAGGGGCCTCGAGCAGTACTTC.

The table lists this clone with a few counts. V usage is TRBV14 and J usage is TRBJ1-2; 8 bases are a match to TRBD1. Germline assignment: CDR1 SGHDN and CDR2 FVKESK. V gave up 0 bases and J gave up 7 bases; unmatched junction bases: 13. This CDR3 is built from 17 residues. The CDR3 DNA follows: TGTGCCAGCAGCCAAGATCGGGCCAGGGGGCTTTCAGGTGGCTACACCTTC. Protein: CASSQDRARGLSGGYTF.

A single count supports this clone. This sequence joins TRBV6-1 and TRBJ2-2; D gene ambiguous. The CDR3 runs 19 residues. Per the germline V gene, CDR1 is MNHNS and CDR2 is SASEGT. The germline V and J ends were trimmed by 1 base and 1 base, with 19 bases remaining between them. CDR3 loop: CASSEVLTGYAVNTGELFF. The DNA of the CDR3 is TGTGCCAGCAGTGAAGTTTTAACTGGATATGCAGTGAACACCGGGGAGCTGTTTTTT.

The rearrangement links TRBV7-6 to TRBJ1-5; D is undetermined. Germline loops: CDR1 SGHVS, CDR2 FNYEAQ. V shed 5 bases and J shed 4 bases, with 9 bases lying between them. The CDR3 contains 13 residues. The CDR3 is CASSVDINQPQHF. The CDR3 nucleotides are TGTGCCAGCAGCGTGGATATTAATCAGCCCCAGCATTTT.

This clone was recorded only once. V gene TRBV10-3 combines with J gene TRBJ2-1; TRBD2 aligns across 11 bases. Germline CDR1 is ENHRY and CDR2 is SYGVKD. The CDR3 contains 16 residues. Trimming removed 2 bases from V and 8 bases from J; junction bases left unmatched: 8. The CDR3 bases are TGTGCCATCAGTGAGCCCACTAGCGGGAGTAACCATGAGCAGTTCTTC. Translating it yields CAISEPTSGSNHEQFF.

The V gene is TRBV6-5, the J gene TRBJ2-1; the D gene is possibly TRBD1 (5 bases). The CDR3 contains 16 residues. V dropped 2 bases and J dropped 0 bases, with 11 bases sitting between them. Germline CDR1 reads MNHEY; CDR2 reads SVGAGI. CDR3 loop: CASSYRGLRSYNEQFF. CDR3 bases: TGTGCCAGCAGTTACAGGGGCCTTCGCTCCTACAATGAGCAGTTCTTC.

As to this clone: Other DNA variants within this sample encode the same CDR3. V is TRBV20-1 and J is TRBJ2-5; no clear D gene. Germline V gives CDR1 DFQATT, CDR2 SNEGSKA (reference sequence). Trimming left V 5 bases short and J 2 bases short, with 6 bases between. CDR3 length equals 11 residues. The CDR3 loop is CSAGRQETQYF. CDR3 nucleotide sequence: TGCAGTGCTGGACGACAAGAGACCCAGTACTTC.